A selection of T cell receptor beta chains follows, all from one sample in a study of beta chain features in type 1 diabetes. Data came from immunoSEQ multiplex PCR; TCRdb stores just in-frame clones and leaves some out. The table shows roughly 150,000 clones, with approximately 8.1% occurring only once. The sequencing input was central memory CD4+ T cells from blood. The receptors come from a man between 18 and 35 years old with type 1 diabetes. Both conserved end residues are part of each CDR3. Fields, in order: CDR3 length, J gene, V gene, CDR3 protein.

14	TRBJ1-1	TRBV27	CASSFRDRPTEAFF
14	TRBJ1-5	TRBV5-4	CASGIQGANQPQHF
16	TRBJ2-5	TRBV7-2	CASSPSGLAGAGTQYF
14	TRBJ1-5	TRBV6-1	CASRVTGLNQPQHF
14	TRBJ2-2	TRBV7-2	CASSLKGEPGELFF
14	TRBJ1-2	TRBV28	CASSFRTGIYGYTF
13	TRBJ2-5	TRBV10-1	CASSESVSETQYF
15	TRBJ2-7	TRBV5-1	CASSPGQVPSYEQYF
18	TRBJ2-2	TRBV4-1	CASSQEEAKRGPTGELFF
14	TRBJ1-5	TRBV19	CASMAQVPNQPQHF
12	TRBJ1-1	TRBV29-1	CSAATGDTEAFF
12	TRBJ2-1	TRBV5-1	CASSLGYLEQFF
16	TRBJ2-5	TRBV18	CASSPSRGLAGETQYF
14	TRBJ1-5	TRBV7-2	CASSSQGSNQPQHF
13	TRBJ2-5	TRBV6-6	CASGGQGIKTQYF
14	TRBJ2-7	TRBV28	CASRSGTASYEQYF
16	TRBJ2-6	TRBV6-6	CASTFGGRSGANVLTF
19	TRBJ2-3	TRBV4-2	CASSQDLVAAGGVTDTQYF
15	TRBJ1-2	TRBV7-2	CASSSPRGGRGGYTF
15	TRBJ1-5	TRBV18	CASSEGQGAGQPQHF
16	TRBJ2-5	TRBV18	CASSPSGRATGETQYF
16	TRBJ2-5	TRBV6-5	CASSYYPGGSQETQYF
12	TRBJ1-1	TRBV11-1	CASSYDTREAFF
13	TRBJ2-7	TRBV5-1	CASSLQGTYEQYF
15	TRBJ1-4	TRBV5-1	CASSLDGTANEKLFF
14	TRBJ2-6	TRBV6-4	CASSFGSGANVLTF
14	TRBJ2-2	TRBV7-7	CASSLDTLSGELFF
15	TRBJ2-7	TRBV6-4	CASSDRSRGPYEQYF
16	TRBJ2-5	TRBV4-3	CASSQGLWDSLETQYF
16	TRBJ2-2	TRBV15	CATSRGLAGVHGELFF
19	TRBJ1-6	TRBV9	CASSLYPGGTGGFDSPLHF
16	TRBJ2-7	TRBV2	CASSELELAGASEQYF
14	TRBJ1-1	TRBV30	CAQVEGGEDTEAFF
14	TRBJ2-1	TRBV10-3	CAIRIAGDYNEQFF
15	TRBJ1-6	TRBV28	CASSLLLQGGSPLHF
13	TRBJ1-2	TRBV7-9	CASSSSGESGYTF
14	TRBJ1-5	TRBV27	CASSLGLSNQPQHF
15	TRBJ2-5	TRBV9	CASSASGGVEETQYF
16	TRBJ1-3	TRBV7-9	CASSTRTDTSGNTIYF
17	TRBJ2-7	TRBV4-3	CASSQDRRGTVAYEQYF
13	TRBJ1-5	TRBV19	CASNMQGNQPQHF
13	TRBJ2-3	TRBV2	CAGTGESTDTQYF
14	TRBJ2-7	TRBV19	CASSFRDRAYEQYF
16	TRBJ2-3	TRBV7-2	CASTLIAGTSTDTQYF
14	TRBJ1-4	TRBV27	CASSSKQGNEKLFF
16	TRBJ2-5	TRBV7-2	CASSLGSGGSQETQYF
14	TRBJ2-1	TRBV23-1	CASSQADRVGEQFF
15	TRBJ2-5	TRBV9	CASSVGTTPGETQYF